This T cell receptor beta chain comes out of a study of T-cell reconstitution after alpha-beta-depleted transplantation in children (dated by TCRdb to 2016 to 2018). Context from the whole study: Using TCR repertoire profiling, the study quantitatively followed how T-cell immune reconstitution unfolded in children after TCRalphabeta/CD19-depleted allogeneic hematopoietic cell transplantation.

The library relied on PCR. The listed sequencing device is Illumina HiSeq 2500. To normalize quantification of the TCRbeta repertoire, the TCR libraries were built with molecular barcoding that relied on unique molecular identifiers. TCRdb itself trimmed the public reads at Q25 with fastp, ran MiXCR and retained productive beta chains. Merged by CDR3 protein, the rows form single entries marked with the most common genes and DNA. Counted in this sample were 610,000 or so distinct CDR3 sequences; over 20% of them appeared once. The ten largest clonotypes hold about 35% of the sample. As to this clonotype: Which antigen it targets is not known. No base quality information exists; no much larger clone differs at one position.

The CDR3 starts with the cysteine, ends with the phenylalanine, and has 15 residues. The only DNA kept is the CDR3, 45 bases in frame from the first base. Ends trimmed: V by 4 bases, J by 8 bases; bases unmatched to a gene: 10. Via the germline V gene, CDR1 is SGHRS and CDR2 YFSETQ. The intended sense of this specimen's treatment or condition label: allogeneic hematopoietic cell transplantation with graft depleted of TCRalphabeta T cells and CD19 B cells. Transplant recipients were children who received TCRalphabeta/CD19-depleted allogeneic hematopoietic cell grafts. What the authors observed across the whole study: In some patients, the high TCRbeta diversity seen at day 60 was put down to recipient T cells and intrathymic progenitors that had survived conditioning. About two months after transplant, the apparently early recovery of alphabetaT-cell counts reportedly depended on just several hundred clones that had expanded rapidly and came from non-depleted graft cells. The frequencies of hyperexpanded clones fell over the following months, and after one year, T-cell counts and TCRbeta diversity were mostly attributed to newly produced T cells.

The specimen was PBMCs, collected before TCRalphabeta/CD19-depleted stem cell transplant. The origin of this receptor is a boy under three years old with Wiskott-Aldrich syndrome, due to receive a stem cell transplant. The chain is assembled from TRBV5-1 and TRBJ2-2; 8 of the junction bases match TRBD2. The DNA sequence follows: TGCGCCAGCAGCCCGGGGACTAGGCGGCTAGGGGAGCTGTTTTTT. Its translation is CASSPGTRRLGELFF. Supplemented by the reference TRBV5-1 and TRBJ2-2 proteins around the CDR3, the complete variable domain is KAGVTQTPRYLIKTRGQQVTLSCSPISGHRSVSWYQQTPGQGLQFLFEYFSETQRNKGNFPGRFSGRQFSNSRSEMNVSTLELGDSALYLCASSPGTRRLGELFFGEGSRLTVL.